The clone carrying this T cell receptor beta chain was counted at least ten times. One end of the junction varies from germline; a read error may be responsible. The CDR3 extends 3 residues past the end of the read, so its final part is completed from the germline J gene. Patients and controls were mostly of Caucasian heritage. Method: immunoSEQ multiplex PCR; TCRdb's copy keeps in-frame clones and lacks some. This sample comprises some 38,000 clones, none seen once only. The record originates from a study of T cell clonality in common variable immunodeficiency. The CDR3 runs to 16 residues. Germline loops: CDR1 LGHNA, CDR2 YNFKEQ.

Sequencing input: peripheral blood mononuclear cells. The J gene is TRBJ2-5, the V gene TRBV4-2; TRBD1 matches at 8 bases. The sequence derives from a person between 18 and 70 years old in good health. CDR3 residues: CASSQAGGPTGATQYF. CDR3 DNA, as far as it was read: TGCGCCAGCAGCCAAGCGGGTGGTCCGACAGGGGCGACC.